One sample yielded the 27 T cell receptor beta chains listed below, sequenced in a study of blood T cells in healthy people across ages. Through a sample-barcoded 5' primer and a J-beta primer mix, a second PCR was run for about 6 to 11 cycles. TCRdb ran MiXCR on the 5' RACE reads and lists one entry per CDR3 protein. The table records approximately 850,000 distinct CDR3 sequences, approximately 44% of them present only once. The sequencing input was blood. These receptors originate from a man aged 60 to 75 in good health.

This clonotype turned up a few times. CDR3 sequence reads: CSAFLGGYNEQFF. The CDR3 bases are TGCAGCGCCTTTCTCGGGGGGTACAATGAGCAGTTCTTC. V and J are TRBV29-1 and TRBJ2-1; 7 nucleotides match TRBD2. The germline CDR1 and CDR2 sequences are SQVTM and ANQGSEA. V lost 7 bases and J lost 4; bases outside the gene matches: 7. The CDR3 runs to 13 residues.

The chain couples TRBV6-2 or TRBV6-3 to TRBJ2-1, with a possible D match to TRBD2 (6 bases). Germline lookup yields CDR1 MNHEY and CDR2 SVGEGT. Trimming stripped 3 bases from V and 7 bases from J, with 22 bases between. This CDR3 spans 17 amino acids. CDR3 DNA sequence: TGTGCCAGCAGTTATATCTTCGGGGCGGGGCAACGGAATGAGCAGTTCTTC. Translation gives CASSYIFGAGQRNEQFF.

The chain employs TRBV7-2 and TRBJ2-7, with D perhaps matching TRBD1 (6 bases). The CDR3 consists of 15 residues. V lost 5 bases and J 1 base, leaving 15 bases between the germline ends. The germline gives CDR1 SGHTA, CDR2 FQGNSA. The DNA for the CDR3 is TGTGCCAGCAGCATGAGACAGGCCGGATCCTACGAGCAGTACTTC. Encoded protein: CASSMRQAGSYEQYF.

The genes are TRBV7-9 and TRBJ2-5, with TRBD2 matching 11 bases. J gave up 11 bases and V 4 bases, and 12 bases lay outside the gene matches. Germline V gene lookup returns CDR1 SEHNR and CDR2 FQNEAQ (reference sequence). The CDR3 runs to 15 residues. The CDR3 loop is CASSSLAGGTNEQYF. DNA of the CDR3: TGTGCCAGCAGCTCCCTAGCGGGGGGAACCAATGAGCAGTACTTC. Based on the CDR3 plus reference TRBV7-9 and TRBJ2-5, the full variable domain is DTGVSQNPRHKITKRGQNVTFRCDPISEHNRLYWYRQTLGQGPEFLTYFQNEAQLEKSRLLSDRFSAERPKGSFSTLEIQRTEQGDSAMYLCASSSLAGGTNEQYFGPGTRLLVL.

This clonotype turned up a few times. The chain combines TRBV20-1 with TRBJ2-3; a possible D gene is TRBD2 (5 bases). CDR3 length: 14 residues. Germline values: CDR1 DFQATT, CDR2 SNEGSKA (reference sequence). V was clipped by 0 bases and J by 2 bases, with 9 bases between them. CDR3 in DNA: TGCAGTGCTAGAGATACGACTAACACAGATACGCAGTATTTT. Its translation is CSARDTTNTDTQYF.

The chain recombines TRBV7-9 with TRBJ2-7, with a weak D call TRBD1 (6 bases). The better agreement between TRBJ2-5 and the DNA end casts doubt on the J call. In germline, CDR1 is SEHNR, CDR2 FQNEAQ (reference sequence). The CDR3 covers 15 residues. The CDR3 here is CASSLLGDIRETQYF. The CDR3, as DNA: TGTGCCAGCAGCTTATTGGGGGACATTCGGGAGACCCAGTACTTC.

CDR3 nucleotide sequence: TGTGCCAGCAGGCCGGGACTAGCGGCAAATGAGCAGTTCTTC. Residues: CASRPGLAANEQFF. The chain is built from TRBV6-1 and TRBJ2-1; 11 bases map to TRBD2. Trimming took 6 bases from V and 7 from J; bases not matched to a gene: 5. The CDR3 totals 14 residues. In germline, CDR1 is MNHNS, CDR2 SASEGT.

The chain is built from TRBV4-2 and TRBJ2-5, with D perhaps TRBD1 (5 bases). The end of the DNA is better explained by TRBJ2-7, so the J call may be wrong. CDR1 and CDR2 (germline): LGHNA, YNFKEQ. There are 15 residues in the CDR3. The CDR3 sequence is CASSQEKGATGEQYF. The CDR3 region has the DNA TGTGCCAGCAGCCAAGAAAAAGGGGCCACCGGCGAGCAGTACTTC.

The rearrangement links TRBV12-3 or TRBV12-4 to TRBJ2-1; TRBD1 aligns across 7 bases. The CDR3 sequence is 15 residues long. Germline trimming cut 7 bases from V and 10 bases from J; bases unmatched to any gene: 16. The CDR3 DNA sequence: TGTGCCAGCAACTCTCCCCGGGACAGTCCTTCGGAGCAGTTCTTC. Encoded protein: CASNSPRDSPSEQFF.

Only one count was recorded for this clonotype. The chain recombines TRBV6-5 with TRBJ1-1; 7 bases are shared with TRBD1. J lost 2 bases, V lost 5 bases, and 8 bases had no gene match. The CDR3 loop spans 15 amino acids. Germline assignment: CDR1 MNHEY and CDR2 SVGAGI. The CDR3 is CASSTFDRDNTEAFF. The DNA for the CDR3 is TGTGCCAGCAGTACCTTCGACAGGGACAACACTGAAGCTTTCTTT.

This clonotype appeared a single time. This rearrangement joins TRBV15 to TRBJ2-3, with no clear D. V dropped 6 bases and J dropped 2 bases, with 9 bases sitting between them. Germline loops: CDR1 LNHNV, CDR2 YYDKDF (reference sequence). The CDR3 runs to 13 residues. For the CDR3, the DNA is TGTGCCACCAGGTCAAGAGACACAGATACGCAGTATTTT. Encoded protein: CATRSRDTDTQYF.

The V and J genes are TRBV18 and TRBJ1-5, with TRBD1 as a possible D gene (6 bases). Germline assignment: CDR1 KGHSH and CDR2 LQKENI. Trimming cost V 5 bases and J 4 bases, with 9 bases left between them. The CDR3 runs to 13 residues. The CDR3 sequence is CASSGGANQPQHF. In DNA, the CDR3 is TGTGCCAGCTCAGGGGGCGCGAATCAGCCCCAGCATTTT.

This clonotype appeared many times. The V call is TRBV9, the J call TRBJ2-7; no definite D call. From germline, CDR1 is SGDLS and CDR2 YYNGEE. V lost 0 bases, J lost 6 bases, and 13 bases lay in between. The length of the CDR3 is 14 residues. In nucleotides, the CDR3 is TGTGCCAGCAGCGTAGGGCCGTTGTACTCCGAGCAGTACTTC. This codes for CASSVGPLYSEQYF.

This clonotype turned up a few times. The chain employs TRBV20-1 and TRBJ2-3; a weak D match, TRBD2 (6 bases). Germline V gene lookup returns CDR1 DFQATT and CDR2 SNEGSKA (reference sequence). This CDR3 comprises 15 residues. Trimming pared 0 bases from V and 2 bases from J, leaving 12 bases between. The CDR3 DNA reads TGCAGTGCTAGAGATCGGGGACTGTCCACAGATACGCAGTATTTT. Protein product: CSARDRGLSTDTQYF.

Comments on this clonotype: A much larger clone is a single base away; this may be a read error. This chain links TRBV6-1 with TRBJ2-6; 8 nucleotides match TRBD1. The CDR3 loop spans 15 amino acids. Germline V CDR1 and CDR2: MNHNS, SASEGT. The chain's CDR3 is CASSPRGPGADVLTF. In DNA form, the CDR3 reads TGTGCCAGCAGCCCCAGGGGGCCTGGGGCCGACGTCCTGACTTTC.

The rearrangement joins TRBV20-1 to TRBJ2-4; D unresolved. The last part of the DNA fits TRBJ2-7 better; the J call may be wrong. CDR1 is DFQATT, CDR2 SNEGSKA, per germline (reference sequence). The CDR3 spans 15 residues. CDR3 DNA: TGCAGTGCTAGCAGTTTGTCCCGGAATGCCTACGAGCAGTACTTC. The encoded protein is CSASSLSRNAYEQYF.

In its sample, this clonotype was seen a few times. The chain combines TRBV7-3 with TRBJ2-1; possibly TRBD1 for D (5 bases). CDR3 length equals 14 residues. Germline loops: CDR1 SGHTA, CDR2 FQGTGA. The V end lost 1 base, the J end lost 7 bases, and 11 bases lay between the germline ends. This chain's CDR3 is CASSLRQTANEQFF. The CDR3, as DNA: TGTGCCAGCAGCTTAAGACAGACCGCGAATGAGCAGTTCTTC. Drawing the rest from reference TRBV7-3 and TRBJ2-1, the complete variable domain is GAGVSQTPSNKVTEKGKYVELRCDPISGHTALYWYRQSLGQGPEFLIYFQGTGAADDSGLPNDRFFAVRPEGSVSTLKIQRTERGDSAVYLCASSLRQTANEQFFGPGTRLTVL.

The V gene is TRBV9, the J gene TRBJ2-7; TRBD2 aligns across 9 bases. CDR1 and CDR2 (germline): SGDLS, YYNGEE. V was clipped by 1 base and J by 7 bases; unmatched bases: 9. The CDR3 runs to 15 residues. The DNA of the CDR3 is TGTGCCAGCAGCGTAAGCGGGGGGTCGGACAATGAGCAGTACTTC. The encoded protein is CASSVSGGSDNEQYF.

This chain joins TRBV15 and TRBJ2-5; 7 nucleotides match TRBD1. Near its end, the DNA agrees better with TRBJ2-7, so the J call may be wrong. The CDR3 loop spans 15 amino acids. Germline V lookup: CDR1 LNHNV, CDR2 YYDKDF (reference sequence). CDR3 nucleotides: TGTGCCACCAGCGGGATTTCGACAGGGATGGACGAGCAGTACTTC. Translation: CATSGISTGMDEQYF.

The chain links TRBV3-1 to TRBJ2-7; D is possibly TRBD1 (6 bases). In germline, CDR1 is LGHDT, CDR2 YNNKEL (reference sequence). V dropped 1 base and J dropped 7 bases, with 11 bases sitting between them. This CDR3 has 13 residues. For the CDR3, the DNA is TGTGCCAGCAGCCAAGGGACAGAGGGGGAGCAGTACTTC. Its translation: CASSQGTEGEQYF.

This clonotype was counted a few times. CDR3 loop: CASSYSGGEADTQYF. The DNA of the CDR3 is TGTGCCAGCAGTTATAGCGGGGGGGAGGCAGATACGCAGTATTTT. This sequence joins TRBV12-3 or TRBV12-4 and TRBJ2-3, with 11 positions matching TRBD2. Losses at the gene ends were 4 bases for V and 4 bases for J; bases not matched to a gene: 4. The CDR3 extends over 15 amino acids.

In this sample, this clonotype turned up a few times. The rearrangement joins TRBV6-2 or TRBV6-3 to TRBJ1-5; D not certain. Trimming took 8 bases from V and 4 from J, leaving 18 bases between them. The CDR3 is 15 residues long. From germline, CDR1 is MNHEY and CDR2 SVGEGT. CDR3 in amino acids: CASRPAGVGNQPQHF. The CDR3 DNA is TGTGCCAGCCGACCCGCGGGTGTTGGAAATCAGCCCCAGCATTTT.

This clonotype turned up a few times. The chain joins TRBV2 to TRBJ1-2; no clear D gene. The CDR3 sequence is 15 residues long. V dropped 3 bases and J dropped 5 bases, with 16 bases sitting between them. Looked up from germline, CDR1 is SNHLY and CDR2 is FYNNEI. CDR3 loop: CASSDYGESKYGYTF. The CDR3 DNA follows: TGTGCCAGCAGTGATTATGGGGAATCGAAATATGGCTACACCTTC.

This clonotype was seen ten or more times. The gene calls are TRBV5-5 and TRBJ1-1, with D unclear. CDR3 size: 13 residues. V was pared by 2 bases and J by 0 bases, with 5 bases between. Germline CDR1 reads SGHKS; CDR2 reads YYEKEE (reference sequence). The CDR3 here is CASSLGMNTEAFF. The CDR3 region has the DNA TGTGCCAGCAGCTTAGGGATGAACACTGAAGCTTTCTTT.

The chain recombines TRBV4-3 with TRBJ2-5; the match to TRBD1 covers 7 bases. CDR3 length: 14 amino acids. J was trimmed by 4 bases and V by 2 bases; bases with no gene match: 4. In germline, CDR1 is LGHNA, CDR2 YSLEER. CDR3 DNA sequence: TGCGCCAGCAGCCAACAGGGGGTGGGAGAGACCCAGTACTTC. It translates to CASSQQGVGETQYF.

The J gene is TRBJ2-6, the V gene TRBV18; D is possibly TRBD1 or TRBD2 (5 bases each). CDR1 KGHSH and CDR2 LQKENI come from the germline V gene. V shed 1 base and J shed 4 bases, with 14 bases lying between them. The CDR3 has 17 amino acids. The CDR3, as DNA: TGTGCCAGCTCACCACGCTTCGGGGCGCGGGGGGCCAACGTCCTGACTTTC. It is translated as CASSPRFGARGANVLTF.

The rearrangement links TRBV12-3 or TRBV12-4 to TRBJ2-2; tentatively, D is TRBD1 (6 bases). The CDR3 has 14 residues. The ends were cut back, 3 bases at V and 5 bases at J, with 10 bases in the middle. The CDR3 DNA reads as TGTGCCAGCAGTTTCAGGACAGATACCGGGGAGCTGTTTTTT. Protein product: CASSFRTDTGELFF.